This T cell receptor beta chain stems from a study of low-dose radiotherapy and immunotherapy resistance in tumors. Background on the study: Cohort 2's total reached 13 Gy over 26 weeks, at 1 Gy per fraction every two weeks. While receiving nivolumab 240 mg every two weeks, patients also received ipilimumab 1 mg/kg every six weeks, both intravenously. For four cycles from cycle 1 day 1, patients took 300 mg oral aspirin daily.

The CDR3 contains 16 residues. Germline trimming cut 5 bases from V and 6 bases from J; bases unmatched to any gene: 9. Per the germline V gene, CDR1 is MDHEN and CDR2 is SYDVKM. Ipilimumab, nivolumab, aspirin, low-dose cyclophosphamide and low-dose radiotherapy were administered to donors. TRAV and TRBV primers primed cDNA for both TCRalpha and TCRbeta. With a constant-region primer and a V-primer adapter, TCRs were subjected to 15 to 25 PCR cycles of amplification. Using its own MiXCR run on the reads, TCRdb lists one record per CDR3 protein. The data contain about 9,800 distinct CDR3 sequences, roughly four fifths of them seen just once; the ten biggest clones take up approximately 1.5%.

This chain joins TRBV28 and TRBJ2-4; 11 bases are shared with TRBD2. This receptor was taken from a human donor with advanced metastatic prostate, ovarian, gallbladder or colorectal cancer (not recorded which). This table probably holds off-target reads from a library built for another chain. Here the CDR3 DNA reads TGTGCCAGCAGTACACTGACTAGCGGGAACAGAAACATTCAGTACTTC. Translation: CASSTLTSGNRNIQYF.